The 12 T cell receptor beta chains given below trace back to one sample, sequenced in a study of CD8+ T cells in alopecia areata. cDNA reverse transcribed from extracted RNA served as the sequencing template. Only in-frame clones appear in the TCRdb table, and some are missing; sequencing was by immunoSEQ multiplex PCR. This table holds roughly 200,000 clones, roughly 40% found once. Indicated treatment: oral pan-JAK inhibitor, 5-10 mg twice daily. The source material was CD4+ T cells sorted from blood, sampled around week 36, from a patient treated with tofacitinib. These receptors were collected from a human donor with alopecia areata.

This clone showed up just a few times. The chain links TRBV9 to TRBJ1-3; TRBD1 agrees at 9 bases. Germline values: CDR1 SGDLS, CDR2 YYNGEE. J lost 5 bases, V lost 3 bases, and 3 bases had no gene match. The CDR3 consists of 14 residues. This CDR3 is CASSAGQGRNTIYF. The CDR3 bases are TGTGCCAGCAGCGCGGGACAGGGAAGAAACACCATATATTTT. The full variable domain, its missing parts supplied by reference TRBV9 and TRBJ1-3, is DSGVTQTPKHLITATGQRVTLRCSPRSGDLSVYWYQQSLDQGLQFLIQYYNGEERAKGNILERFSAQQFPDLHSELNLSSLELGDSALYFCASSAGQGRNTIYFGEGSWLTVV.

J is TRBJ2-6 and V is TRBV30, with 10 bases aligning to TRBD1. J gave up 0 bases and V 3 bases, and 5 bases lay outside the gene matches. Germline V CDR1 and CDR2: GTSNPN, SVGIG (reference sequence). CDR3 size: 17 residues. This CDR3 is CAWRRTGGVSGANVLTF. CDR3 DNA sequence: TGTGCCTGGAGAAGGACAGGGGGTGTCTCTGGGGCCAACGTCCTGACTTTC.

This clone has only a few counts. The gene calls are TRBV7-9 and TRBJ2-1; a weak D match, TRBD1 (6 bases). The CDR3 runs 15 residues. From germline, CDR1 is SEHNR and CDR2 FQNEAQ (reference sequence). Trimming left V 5 bases short and J 6 bases short, with 17 bases between. DNA of the CDR3: TGTGCCAGCAGCCGAGGGGGTGACCGAGGCAATGAGCAGTTCTTC. Its protein product is CASSRGGDRGNEQFF.

The chain is built from TRBV9 and TRBJ2-5; no clear D gene. CDR1 is SGDLS, CDR2 YYNGEE, per germline. CDR3 length: 11 amino acids. The V and J ends lost 3 bases and 3 bases respectively, with 3 bases between them. Here the CDR3 reads CASSAEETQYF. CDR3 DNA sequence: TGTGCCAGCAGCGCAGAAGAGACCCAGTACTTC.

V gene TRBV30 combines with J gene TRBJ1-4; no firm D call. Trimming removed 3 bases from V and 5 bases from J, with 10 bases in between. The CDR3 is 13 residues long. CDR1 is GTSNPN and CDR2 is SVGIG in the germline V gene (reference sequence). CDR3 sequence reads: CAWSGQPNEKLFF. In DNA, the CDR3 is TGTGCCTGGAGCGGTCAGCCAAATGAAAAACTGTTTTTT.

This clone was recorded a few times. This chain connects TRBV6-6 to TRBJ2-1; D may be TRBD2 (5 bases). The CDR3 extends over 14 amino acids. With 0 bases removed from V and 9 bases from J, the gap between germline ends came to 12 bases. Germline CDR1 reads MNHNY; CDR2 reads SVGAGI (reference sequence). CDR3 sequence reads: CASSYSSGRGEQFF. The CDR3, as DNA: TGTGCCAGCAGTTACTCTTCAGGACGGGGTGAGCAGTTCTTC.

V and J are TRBV5-1 and TRBJ2-7, with D perhaps TRBD2 (5 bases). The germline V gene has CDR1 SGHRS and CDR2 YFSETQ. V shed 0 bases and J shed 3 bases, with 16 bases lying between them. The CDR3 is 16 residues long. DNA of the CDR3: TGCGCCAGCAGCTTGGCGGAGTACGGAGGCCACTACGAGCAGTACTTC. This sequence encodes CASSLAEYGGHYEQYF. Combining the CDR3 with reference TRBV5-1 and TRBJ2-7 gives the whole variable domain KAGVTQTPRYLIKTRGQQVTLSCSPISGHRSVSWYQQTPGQGLQFLFEYFSETQRNKGNFPGRFSGRQFSNSRSEMNVSTLELGDSALYLCASSLAEYGGHYEQYFGPGTRLTVT.

V and J are TRBV7-3 and TRBJ2-4; 8 nucleotides line up with TRBD1. CDR3 length: 13 amino acids. Germline V CDR1 and CDR2: SGHTA, FQGTGA. Germline trimming cut 5 bases from V and 9 bases from J; bases unmatched to any gene: 6. CDR3 nucleotides: TGTGCCAGCAGCGTAGGACAGGGTGGCATTCAGTACTTC. Translation gives CASSVGQGGIQYF.

This clone was detected only a few times. V is TRBV7-2 and J is TRBJ2-2; 11 bases agree with TRBD2. Trimming at V came to 0 bases and at J to 6 bases, leaving 3 bases not matched to a gene. CDR1 is SGHTA and CDR2 is FQGNSA in the germline V gene. CDR3 length: 16 residues. The CDR3 sequence is CASSLALAGVAGELFF. CDR3 DNA: TGTGCCAGCAGCTTAGCACTAGCGGGAGTTGCCGGGGAGCTGTTTTTT.

This clone was seen more than once but under ten times. This sequence joins TRBV7-8 and TRBJ2-1; D not certain. In germline, CDR1 is SGHVS, CDR2 FQNEAQ. This CDR3 region has 15 residues. The V end was cut by 1 base, the J end by 1 base, with 8 bases between. DNA for the CDR3: TGTGCCAGCAGCTTAGATCGTGGATCCTACAATGAGCAGTTCTTC. This translates into CASSLDRGSYNEQFF.

V is TRBV6-6 and J is TRBJ2-4; possibly TRBD1 or TRBD2 for D (5 bases each). Per the germline V gene, CDR1 is MNHNY and CDR2 is SVGAGI (reference sequence). V was cut by 6 bases and J by 4 bases, with 16 bases left in between. The CDR3 totals 15 residues. This CDR3 reads CASSPPRDGKNIQYF. CDR3 nucleotides: TGTGCCAGCAGCCCTCCCCGGGACGGAAAAAACATTCAGTACTTC.

The chain employs TRBV28 and TRBJ2-7; D may be TRBD1 (5 bases). Trimming shortened V by 6 bases and J by 4 bases, and 16 bases separated the two germline ends. Germline V gene sequence: CDR1 MDHEN, CDR2 SYDVKM. This CDR3 is 14 amino acids long. CDR3 bases: TGTGCCAGCAGCGACAGTGAAGGACGTTACGAGCAGTACTTC. It translates to CASSDSEGRYEQYF.